This TCR beta chain was identified in a study of long-term antiretroviral therapy in people with HIV. Study outcomes and limitations: Whichever time point was examined, clones expanded before ART dominated the repertoire.

They ran version v3.0 of the immunoSEQ assay at survey level. Clones were read by immunoSEQ multiplex PCR, and TCRdb kept only the in-frame ones, dropping some. The sample gives 15,000 to 20,000 clones, 76% of which show up once; about an eighth is in the top ten. Notes on this clone: Its specificity is not known.

V shed 6 bases and J shed 1 base, with 5 bases lying between them. From germline, CDR1 is WSHSY and CDR2 SAAADI. This CDR3 has 12 residues. It was in the United States that all participants with HIV were treated. The chain recombines TRBV10-2 with TRBJ2-3; unclear D gene. The source of this sequence is a woman between 50 and 59 years old with HIV. Specimen: unsorted PBMCs, collected 0.5 years before starting antiretroviral therapy. The CDR3 is CASRPGTDTQYF. The CDR3 nucleotides are TGCGCCAGCAGACCTGGCACAGATACGCAGTATTTT.